These 14 T cell receptor beta chains came from one sample sequenced in a study of T-cell memory formation after mild COVID-19. TCRdb fed the 5' RACE reads into MiXCR, producing one record per CDR3 protein. This table has hundreds of thousands of distinct CDR3 sequences, less than 25% appearing once. The sequenced sample was PBMCs or a T cell subset sorted from them (not recorded which). These TCRs come from an adult woman who had mild COVID-19 (a few samples of this study predate the infection). Cell type and time point are not known.

This clonotype was seen only a few times. The rearrangement uses TRBV24-1 and TRBJ2-1; TRBD2 matches at 8 bases. The CDR3 spans 15 residues. Germline CDR1 is KGHDR and CDR2 is SFDVKD. J was trimmed by 1 base and V by 9 bases; bases with no gene match: 7. CDR3 in DNA: TGTGCCACCCAGGGGCGGGAGGCTTCCTACAATGAGCAGTTCTTC. Protein: CATQGREASYNEQFF.

This clonotype came up many times. The gene calls are TRBV25-1 and TRBJ2-7, with 8 bases that match TRBD1. J was trimmed by 2 bases and V by 2 bases; bases with no gene match: 2. The CDR3 length is 14 residues. The germline gives CDR1 MGHDK, CDR2 SYGVNS. CDR3 bases: TGTGCCAGCAGTGAAACAGGGGGTCCCTACGAGCAGTACTTC. It specifies CASSETGGPYEQYF.

The chain uses TRBV10-3 and TRBJ2-5, with 8 bases aligning to TRBD1. Unmatched junction bases numbered 5, after V lost 5 bases and J lost 0 bases. The CDR3 sequence is 15 residues long. CDR1 and CDR2 from the germline V gene are ENHRY and SYGVKD. CDR3 sequence: CAISIPGQDQETQYF. The CDR3 DNA follows: TGTGCCATCAGTATCCCGGGACAGGACCAAGAGACCCAGTACTTC.

The V and J genes are TRBV20-1 and TRBJ2-3; 8 bases agree with TRBD1. Germline CDR1 and CDR2: DFQATT and SNEGSKA (reference sequence). Trimming cost V 3 bases and J 4 bases; bases outside gene matches: 6. This CDR3 has 14 residues. DNA for the CDR3: TGCAGTGCTAGTCCAGGGACAGGATCAGATACGCAGTATTTT. Residues: CSASPGTGSDTQYF.

This sequence joins TRBV20-1 and TRBJ2-3, with 8 bases fitting TRBD1. This CDR3 spans 16 amino acids. V dropped 3 bases and J dropped 2; count of bases not matched to a gene: 10. Germline-derived CDR1 and CDR2 are DFQATT and SNEGSKA (reference sequence). The CDR3 spells CSASERQGSPTDTQYF. The CDR3 DNA follows: TGCAGTGCTAGTGAGCGACAGGGGTCGCCCACAGATACGCAGTATTTT.

This clonotype appeared a few times. CDR3 protein: CASSLGQKYNEQFF. CDR3 bases: TGCGCCAGCAGCTTGGGACAGAAGTACAATGAGCAGTTCTTC. This chain links TRBV5-1 with TRBJ2-1; a possible D gene is TRBD1 (5 bases). Trimming removed 0 bases at V and 4 bases at J, with 8 bases between. The CDR3 loop spans 14 amino acids. Looked up from germline, CDR1 is SGHRS and CDR2 is YFSETQ.

The chain carries TRBV11-2 and TRBJ2-7; D unresolved. The V end lost 4 bases, the J end lost 3 bases, and 16 bases lay between the germline ends. Germline V lookup: CDR1 SGHAT, CDR2 FQNNGV. The CDR3 runs 15 residues. The DNA for the CDR3 is TGTGCCAGCAGCTCCTTAAAGGAATGGCGCTACGAGCAGTACTTC. Its translation is CASSSLKEWRYEQYF.

The chain links TRBV24-1 to TRBJ2-1; perhaps D is TRBD1 or TRBD2 (6 bases each). Germline V gene sequence: CDR1 KGHDR, CDR2 SFDVKD. The V end was cut by 8 bases, the J end by 2 bases, with 9 bases between. There are 13 residues in the CDR3. The CDR3 nucleotides read TGTGCCACCACCGGGGGCACCTACAATGAGCAGTTCTTC. Protein: CATTGGTYNEQFF.

At least ten counts were recorded for this clonotype. This chain joins TRBV5-1 and TRBJ1-1; possible D gene TRBD1, 5 bases. The CDR3 covers 14 residues. Per germline, CDR1 SGHRS and CDR2 YFSETQ. V lost 2 bases to trimming and J lost 0 bases, with 8 bases between them. CDR3 in DNA: TGCGCCAGCAGCTTAGAGGGGATGAACACTGAAGCTTTCTTT. It yields the protein CASSLEGMNTEAFF. The complete variable domain, with remaining parts taken from reference TRBV5-1 and TRBJ1-1, reads KAGVTQTPRYLIKTRGQQVTLSCSPISGHRSVSWYQQTPGQGLQFLFEYFSETQRNKGNFPGRFSGRQFSNSRSEMNVSTLELGDSALYLCASSLEGMNTEAFFGQGTRLTVV.

This clonotype turned up a few times. J is TRBJ2-3 and V is TRBV20-1, with TRBD2 matching over 12 bases. CDR3 length: 15 residues. Unmatched junction bases numbered 3, after V lost 5 bases and J lost 0 bases. Germline V gene lookup returns CDR1 DFQATT and CDR2 SNEGSKA (reference sequence). CDR3 bases: TGCAGTGCTCCTCTAGCGGGGGGGAGCACAGATACGCAGTATTTT. Translated, it gives CSAPLAGGSTDTQYF.

The CDR3 region is CASTVAGGRSYEQYF. CDR3 bases: TGTGCCAGCACCGTAGCGGGGGGGAGATCCTACGAGCAGTACTTC. The V gene is TRBV2, the J gene TRBJ2-7; TRBD2 agrees at 11 bases. Germline V gene data show CDR1 as SNHLY and CDR2 as FYNNEI. Germline trimming cut 7 bases from V and 1 base from J; bases unmatched to any gene: 6. CDR3 size: 15 residues.

The chain links TRBV12-3 or TRBV12-4 to TRBJ2-1; D is perhaps TRBD1 (6 bases). V was trimmed by 6 bases and J by 9 bases, leaving 21 bases between them. This CDR3 is built from 15 residues. The CDR3 loop is CASSGQWVGHGEQFF. DNA of the CDR3: TGTGCCAGCAGCGGACAGTGGGTGGGCCACGGTGAGCAGTTCTTC.

There are a few counts of this clonotype. The J gene is TRBJ1-5, the V gene TRBV6-5; D is unclear. V lost 2 bases and J lost 6, with 5 bases in between. CDR3 length: 12 amino acids. Germline V CDR1 and CDR2: MNHEY, SVGAGI. This CDR3 is CASSYVGQPQHF. The CDR3 DNA is TGTGCCAGCAGTTACGTGGGTCAGCCCCAGCATTTT.

Ten or more counts support this clonotype. The rearrangement joins TRBV12-3 or TRBV12-4 to TRBJ1-2; TRBD1 aligns across 7 bases. The CDR3 consists of 16 residues. V shed 6 bases, J shed 1 base, and the junction held 11 bases outside the gene matches. CDR3 nucleotides: TGTGCCAGCAGGCCGACAGGGACTGGGTTTAACTATGGCTACACCTTC. Translated, it gives CASRPTGTGFNYGYTF.